The 10 T cell receptor beta chains in this list originate from one sample, sequenced in a study of blood T cell repertoires in COVID-19. Profiling relied on immunoSEQ multiplex PCR, and the TCRdb table lists in-frame clones only, not all of them. The top ten hold over 9.5% of the sample, which has more than 30,000 clones, about 88% seen once. What was sequenced was peripheral blood. Source of these receptors: a man in his 60s with active COVID-19.

The rearrangement links TRBV19 to TRBJ1-3, with 10 bases fitting TRBD1. CDR3 length: 16 residues. Germline V lookup: CDR1 LNHDA, CDR2 SQIVND (reference sequence). Losses at the gene ends were 5 bases for V and 3 bases for J; bases not matched to a gene: 7. The CDR3 coding sequence is TGTGCCAGTAGTGCCTCGACAGGGGGCGGTGGAAACACCATATATTTT. Amino acids: CASSASTGGGGNTIYF.

This chain links TRBV7-2 with TRBJ1-1; weak D call: TRBD1 (5 bases). Trimming pared 3 bases from V and 1 base from J, leaving 6 bases between. Germline CDR1 and CDR2: SGHTA and FQGNSA. The CDR3 loop spans 13 amino acids. The CDR3 DNA follows: TGTGCCAGCAGCTTTAGGGGGAACACTGAAGCTTTCTTT. Amino acid sequence: CASSFRGNTEAFF. Combining the CDR3 with reference TRBV7-2 and TRBJ1-1 gives the whole variable domain GAGVSQSPSNKVTEKGKDVELRCDPISGHTALYWYRQSLGQGLEFLIYFQGNSAPDKSGLPSDRFSAERTGGSVSTLTIQRTQQEDSAVYLCASSFRGNTEAFFGQGTRLTVV.

Here the CDR3 reads CASSSGVWGSNQPQHF. The CDR3 nucleotides read TGTGCCAGCAGTTCCGGGGTTTGGGGTAGCAATCAGCCCCAGCATTTT. The chain is built from TRBV28 and TRBJ1-5; no clear D. The length of the CDR3 is 16 residues. Trimming removed 4 bases from V and 0 bases from J, with 13 bases in between. The germline V gene has CDR1 MDHEN and CDR2 SYDVKM. Combining the CDR3 with reference TRBV28 and TRBJ1-5 gives the whole variable domain DVKVTQSSRYLVKRTGEKVFLECVQDMDHENMFWYRQDPGLGLRLIYFSYDVKMKEKGDIPEGYSVSREKKERFSLILESASTNQTSMYLCASSSGVWGSNQPQHFGDGTRLSIL.

The genes are TRBV3-1 (or the pseudogene TRBV3-2) and TRBJ2-3; 8 bases fit TRBD2. CDR3 size: 17 residues. Germline V gene sequence: CDR1 LGHDT, CDR2 YNNKEL (reference sequence). V was clipped by 0 bases and J by 1 base; unmatched bases: 6. Here the CDR3 DNA reads TGTGCCAGCAGCCAAGATCGAGTTAGCGGGGGCACAGATACGCAGTATTTT. Amino acids: CASSQDRVSGGTDTQYF.

The gene calls are TRBV19 and TRBJ2-7; 9 nucleotides align to TRBD2. This CDR3 is 16 amino acids long. Germline CDR1 is LNHDA and CDR2 is SQIVND (reference sequence). V shed 10 bases and J 3 bases; nucleotides not matched to a gene: 16. The CDR3 loop is CATRLDPSGNSYEQYF. DNA for the CDR3: TGTGCCACAAGGTTAGATCCTAGCGGGAATAGCTACGAGCAGTACTTC.

The rearrangement uses TRBV7-2 and TRBJ2-7; 12 bases line up with TRBD1. Trimming cost V 4 bases and J 7 bases; bases outside gene matches: 8. The CDR3 covers 15 residues. Germline V gene lookup returns CDR1 SGHTA and CDR2 FQGNSA. This CDR3 is CASSSMGTGGWEQYF. The CDR3 DNA sequence: TGTGCCAGCAGCTCGATGGGGACAGGGGGCTGGGAGCAGTACTTC.

The CDR3 DNA is TGTGCCAGCGAGGTGGGGGGAGGAGATACGCAGTATTTT. Encoded protein: CASEVGGGDTQYF. This rearrangement joins TRBV4-2 to TRBJ2-3; D may be TRBD2 (6 bases). CDR3 size: 13 residues. From germline, CDR1 is LGHNA and CDR2 YNFKEQ. V lost 8 bases and J lost 5, with 14 bases in between.

The sample holds one count of this clone. The rearrangement joins TRBV3-1 (or the pseudogene TRBV3-2) to TRBJ1-4, with TRBD1 as a possible D gene (5 bases). Per the germline V gene, CDR1 is LGHDT and CDR2 is YNNKEL (reference sequence). The CDR3 is 15 amino acids. V was pared by 2 bases and J by 5 bases, with 12 bases between. The CDR3 is CASSQQGLGNEKLFF. CDR3 nucleotides: TGTGCCAGCAGCCAACAGGGTTTGGGGAATGAAAAACTGTTTTTT.

The rearrangement links TRBV29-1 to TRBJ2-3, with 8 bases identical to TRBD2. V dropped 6 bases and J dropped 5; count of bases not matched to a gene: 22. CDR3 length: 18 amino acids. Germline values: CDR1 SQVTM, CDR2 ANQGSEA. The CDR3 DNA sequence: TGCAGCGTAAGACTAGCGCGGAGGAGTCCCCCCTACGTAGATACGCAGTATTTT. This translates into CSVRLARRSPPYVDTQYF.

The chain uses TRBV11-2 and TRBJ2-7, with D perhaps TRBD1 (6 bases). V was cut by 8 bases and J by 0 bases, with 17 bases left in between. This CDR3 is 15 amino acids long. The germline V gene has CDR1 SGHAT and CDR2 FQNNGV. CDR3 bases: TGTGCCAGCGCTCTAATTAGGGGGTCCTCCTACGAGCAGTACTTC. Translation: CASALIRGSSYEQYF.